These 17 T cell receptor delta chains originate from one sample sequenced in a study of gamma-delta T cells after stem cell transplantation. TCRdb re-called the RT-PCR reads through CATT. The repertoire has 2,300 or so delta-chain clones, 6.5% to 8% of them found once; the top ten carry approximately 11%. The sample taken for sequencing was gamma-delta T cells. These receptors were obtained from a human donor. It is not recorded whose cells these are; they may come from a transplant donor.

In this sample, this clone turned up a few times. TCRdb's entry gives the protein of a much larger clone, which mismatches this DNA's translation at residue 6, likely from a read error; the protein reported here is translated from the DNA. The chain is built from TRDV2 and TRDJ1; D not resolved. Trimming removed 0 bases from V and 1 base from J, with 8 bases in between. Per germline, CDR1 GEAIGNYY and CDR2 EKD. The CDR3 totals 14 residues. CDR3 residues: CACDTMVSTDKLIF. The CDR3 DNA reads TGTGCCTGTGACACCATGGTAAGCACCGATAAACTCATCTTT.

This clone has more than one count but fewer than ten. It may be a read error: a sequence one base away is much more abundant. The CDR3 nucleotides read TGTGCCTGTGACACGGTACTGGGGGAGATCGGGAACGGCGATAAACTCATCTTT. Its translation is CACDTVLGEIGNGDKLIF. This sequence joins TRDV2 and TRDJ1; 9 bases fit TRDD3. The CDR3 totals 18 residues. The germline CDR1 and CDR2 sequences are GEAIGNYY and EKD. Trimming at V came to 1 base and at J to 4 bases, leaving 15 bases not matched to a gene.

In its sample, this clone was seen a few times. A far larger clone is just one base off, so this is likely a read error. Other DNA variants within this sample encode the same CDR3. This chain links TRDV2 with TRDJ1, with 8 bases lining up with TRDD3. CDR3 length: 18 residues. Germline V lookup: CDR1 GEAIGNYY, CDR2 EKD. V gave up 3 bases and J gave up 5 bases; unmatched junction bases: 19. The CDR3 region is CACDVLGGYEGTTDKLIF. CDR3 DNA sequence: TGTGCCTGTGACGTGTTGGGGGGATATGAAGGCACAACTGATAAACTCATCTTT.

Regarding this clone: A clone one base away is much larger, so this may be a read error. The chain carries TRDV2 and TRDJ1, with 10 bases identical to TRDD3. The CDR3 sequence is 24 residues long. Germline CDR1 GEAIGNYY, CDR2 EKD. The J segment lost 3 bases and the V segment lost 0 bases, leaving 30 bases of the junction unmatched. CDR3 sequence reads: CACDTVSSAPMGRGIRAVPDKLIF. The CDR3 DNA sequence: TGTGCCTGTGACACCGTCAGTTCCGCTCCCATGGGGAGGGGGATACGCGCAGTCCCCGATAAACTCATCTTT.

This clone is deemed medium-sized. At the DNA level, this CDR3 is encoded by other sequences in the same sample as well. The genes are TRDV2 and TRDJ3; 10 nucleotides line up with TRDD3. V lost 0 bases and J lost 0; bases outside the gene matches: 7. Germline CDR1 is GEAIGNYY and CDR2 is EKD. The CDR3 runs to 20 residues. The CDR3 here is CACDTGWGIVGSWDTRQMFF. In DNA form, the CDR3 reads TGTGCCTGTGACACCGGCTGGGGGATAGTGGGCTCCTGGGACACCCGACAGATGTTTTTC.

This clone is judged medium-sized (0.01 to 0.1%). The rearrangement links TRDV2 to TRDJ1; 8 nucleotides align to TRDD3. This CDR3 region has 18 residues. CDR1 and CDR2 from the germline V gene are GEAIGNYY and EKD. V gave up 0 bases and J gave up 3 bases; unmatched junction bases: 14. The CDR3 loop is CACDTLSGRGYKSDKLIF. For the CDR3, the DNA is TGTGCCTGTGACACCCTATCAGGAAGGGGATACAAGTCCGATAAACTCATCTTT.

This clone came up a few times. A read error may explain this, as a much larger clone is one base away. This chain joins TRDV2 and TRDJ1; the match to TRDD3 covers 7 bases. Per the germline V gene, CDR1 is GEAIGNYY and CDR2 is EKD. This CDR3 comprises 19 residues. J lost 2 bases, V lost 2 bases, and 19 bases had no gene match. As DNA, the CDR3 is TGTGCCTGTGACAGTCTGGGGGGTACGGATATTTGGAGGACCGATAAACTCATCTTT. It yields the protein CACDSLGGTDIWRTDKLIF.

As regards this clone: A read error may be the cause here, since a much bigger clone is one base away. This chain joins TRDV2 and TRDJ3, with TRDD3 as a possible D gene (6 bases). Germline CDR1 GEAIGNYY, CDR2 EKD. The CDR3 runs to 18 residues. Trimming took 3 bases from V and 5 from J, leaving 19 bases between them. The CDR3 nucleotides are TGTGCCTGTGACGCCGTGGGGGCTGTTCGGGGGGACACCCGACAGATGTTTTTC. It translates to CACDAVGAVRGDTRQMFF.

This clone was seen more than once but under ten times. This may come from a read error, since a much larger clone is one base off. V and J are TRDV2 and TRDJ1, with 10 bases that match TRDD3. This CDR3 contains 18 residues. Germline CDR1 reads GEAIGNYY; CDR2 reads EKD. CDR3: CACDPVLGDPKYTDKLTF. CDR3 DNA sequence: TGTGCCTGTGATCCAGTACTGGGGGATCCCAAGTACACCGATAAACTCACCTTT.

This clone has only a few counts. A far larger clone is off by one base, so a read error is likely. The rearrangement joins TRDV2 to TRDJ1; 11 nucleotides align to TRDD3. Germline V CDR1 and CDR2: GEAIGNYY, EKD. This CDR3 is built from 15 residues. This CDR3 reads CARDTLGDTPDKLIF. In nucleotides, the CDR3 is TGTGCCCGTGACACCCTGGGGGATACTCCCGATAAACTCATCTTT.

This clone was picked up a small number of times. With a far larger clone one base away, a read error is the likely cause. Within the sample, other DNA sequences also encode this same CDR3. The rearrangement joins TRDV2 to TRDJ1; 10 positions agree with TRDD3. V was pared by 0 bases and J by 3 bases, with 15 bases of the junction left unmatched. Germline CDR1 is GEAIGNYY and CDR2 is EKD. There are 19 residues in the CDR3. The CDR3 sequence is CACDTVGGQGDTVSDKLIF. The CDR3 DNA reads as TGTGCCTGTGACACCGTAGGGGGCCAGGGGGATACGGTGTCCGATAAACTCATCTTT.

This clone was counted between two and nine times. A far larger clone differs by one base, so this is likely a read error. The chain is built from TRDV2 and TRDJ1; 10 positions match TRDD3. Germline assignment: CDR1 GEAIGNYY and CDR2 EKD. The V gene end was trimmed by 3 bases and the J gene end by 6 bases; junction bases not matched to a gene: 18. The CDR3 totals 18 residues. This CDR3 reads CACDALETGGSEGNKLIF. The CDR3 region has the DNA TGTGCCTGTGACGCCTTGGAGACTGGGGGATCAGAAGGTAATAAACTCATCTTT.

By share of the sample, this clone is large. In nucleotides, the CDR3 is TGTGCCTGTGACACCCTGTTTACTGGGGGACGGGGGTACACCGATAAACTCATCTTT. The encoded protein is CACDTLFTGGRGYTDKLIF. The genes are TRDV2 and TRDJ1; TRDD3 matches at 9 bases. The CDR3 is 19 amino acids. Trimming took 0 bases from V and 0 from J; bases not matched to a gene: 13. CDR1 is GEAIGNYY and CDR2 is EKD in the germline V gene.

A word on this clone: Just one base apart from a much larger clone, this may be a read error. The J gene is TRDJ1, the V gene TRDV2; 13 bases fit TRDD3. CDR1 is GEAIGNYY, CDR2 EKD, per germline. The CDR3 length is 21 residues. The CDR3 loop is CACDTVLGDTRLLGDTDKHIF. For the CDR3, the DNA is TGTGCCTGTGACACTGTACTGGGGGATACGAGACTTTTGGGGGACACCGATAAACACATCTTT.

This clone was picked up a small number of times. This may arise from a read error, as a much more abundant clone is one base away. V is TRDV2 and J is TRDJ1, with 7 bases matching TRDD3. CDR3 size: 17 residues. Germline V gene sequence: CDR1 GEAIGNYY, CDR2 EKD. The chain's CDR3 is CACDPLQTGDGTDELIF. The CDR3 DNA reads TGTGCCTGTGACCCCCTACAAACTGGGGATGGCACCGATGAACTCATCTTT.

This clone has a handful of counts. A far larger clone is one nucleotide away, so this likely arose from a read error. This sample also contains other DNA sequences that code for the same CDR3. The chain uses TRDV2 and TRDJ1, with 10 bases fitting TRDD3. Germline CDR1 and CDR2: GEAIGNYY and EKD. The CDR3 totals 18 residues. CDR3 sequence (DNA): TGTGCCTGTGACACCGTAATGGGGGATACCTTATACACCGATAAACTCATCTTC. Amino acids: CACDTVMGDTLYTDKLIF.

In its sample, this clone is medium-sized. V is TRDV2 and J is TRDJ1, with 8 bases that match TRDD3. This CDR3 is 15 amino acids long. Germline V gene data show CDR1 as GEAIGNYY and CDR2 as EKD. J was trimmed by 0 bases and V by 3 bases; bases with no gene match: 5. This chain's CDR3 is CACDEVGDYTDKLIF. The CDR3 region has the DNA TGTGCCTGTGACGAGGTGGGGGATTACACCGATAAACTCATCTTT.